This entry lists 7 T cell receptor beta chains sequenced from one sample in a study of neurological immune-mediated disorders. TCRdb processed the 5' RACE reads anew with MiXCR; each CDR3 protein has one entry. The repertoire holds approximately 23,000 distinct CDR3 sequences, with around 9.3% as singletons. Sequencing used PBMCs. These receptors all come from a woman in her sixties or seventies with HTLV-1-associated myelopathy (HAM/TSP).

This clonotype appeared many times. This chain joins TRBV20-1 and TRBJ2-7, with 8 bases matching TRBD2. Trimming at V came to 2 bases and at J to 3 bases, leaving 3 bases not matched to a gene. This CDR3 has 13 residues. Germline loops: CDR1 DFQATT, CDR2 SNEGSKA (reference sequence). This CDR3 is CSARSGGFYEQYF. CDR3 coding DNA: TGCAGTGCTAGAAGCGGGGGATTCTACGAGCAGTACTTC.

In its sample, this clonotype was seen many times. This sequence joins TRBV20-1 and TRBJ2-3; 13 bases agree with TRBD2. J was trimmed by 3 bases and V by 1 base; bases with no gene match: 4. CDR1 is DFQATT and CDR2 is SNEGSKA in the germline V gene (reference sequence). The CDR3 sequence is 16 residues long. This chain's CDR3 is CSARGGLAGETDTQYF. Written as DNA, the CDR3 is TGCAGTGCTAGAGGAGGACTAGCGGGGGAAACAGATACGCAGTATTTT.

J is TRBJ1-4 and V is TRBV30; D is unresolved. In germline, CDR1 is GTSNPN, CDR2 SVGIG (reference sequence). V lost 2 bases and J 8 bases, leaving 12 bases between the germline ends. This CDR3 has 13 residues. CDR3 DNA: TGTGCCTGGAGTCCGCAGTTGAGGGAAAAACTGTTTTTT. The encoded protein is CAWSPQLREKLFF.

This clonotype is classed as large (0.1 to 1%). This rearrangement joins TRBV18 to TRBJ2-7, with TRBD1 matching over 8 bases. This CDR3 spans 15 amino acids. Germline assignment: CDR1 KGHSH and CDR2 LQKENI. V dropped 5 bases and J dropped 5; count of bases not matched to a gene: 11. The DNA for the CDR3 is TGTGCCAGCTCAGTGACAGGGGTCTTCGATCACGAGCAGTACTTC. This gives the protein CASSVTGVFDHEQYF.

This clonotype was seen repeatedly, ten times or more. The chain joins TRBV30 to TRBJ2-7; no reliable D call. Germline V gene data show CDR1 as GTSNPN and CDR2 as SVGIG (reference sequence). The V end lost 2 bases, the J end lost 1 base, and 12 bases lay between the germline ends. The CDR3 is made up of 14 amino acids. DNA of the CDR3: TGTGCCTGGAGTCCCTTGGGCTGGTCCTACGAGCAGTACTTC. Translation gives CAWSPLGWSYEQYF. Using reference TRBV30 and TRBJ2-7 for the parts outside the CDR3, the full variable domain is SQTIHQWPATLVQPVGSPLSLECTVEGTSNPNLYWYRQAAGRGLQLLFYSVGIGQISSEVPQNLSASRPQDRQFILSSKKLLLSDSGFYLCAWSPLGWSYEQYFGPGTRLTVT.

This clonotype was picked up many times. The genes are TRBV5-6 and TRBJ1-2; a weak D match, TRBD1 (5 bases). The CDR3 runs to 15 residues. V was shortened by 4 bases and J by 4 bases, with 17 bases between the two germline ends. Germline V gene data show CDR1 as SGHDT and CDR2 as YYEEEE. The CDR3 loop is CASSRPGQNPYGYTF. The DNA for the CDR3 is TGTGCCAGCAGCCGTCCCGGACAAAACCCCTATGGCTACACCTTC.

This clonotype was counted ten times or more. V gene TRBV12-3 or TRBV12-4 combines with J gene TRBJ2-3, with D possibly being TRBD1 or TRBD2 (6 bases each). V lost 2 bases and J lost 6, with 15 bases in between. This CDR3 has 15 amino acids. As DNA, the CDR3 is TGTGCCAGCAGTTTACCCTCCGGGGGCCAGGATACGCAGTATTTT. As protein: CASSLPSGGQDTQYF.